The 7 T cell receptor beta chains given below trace back to one sample, sequenced in a study of blood T cell repertoires in COVID-19. TCRdb keeps only in-frame clones here, not all; method: immunoSEQ multiplex PCR. This table has 410,000 or so clones, around 89% appearing once. The sample taken for sequencing was peripheral blood. The receptors were sampled from a woman aged 40-49 years with COVID-19, enrolled during active disease.

This clone was observed a handful of times. This sequence joins TRBV3-1 (or the pseudogene TRBV3-2) and TRBJ1-4; possible D gene TRBD1, 5 bases. Germline loops: CDR1 LGHDT, CDR2 YNNKEL (reference sequence). CDR3 length: 16 residues. V was clipped by 4 bases and J by 6 bases, with 18 bases between them. The CDR3 reads CASSPPGGGSDEKLFF. CDR3 nucleotides: TGTGCCAGCAGCCCCCCTGGGGGGGGATCGGATGAAAAACTGTTTTTT.

The chain uses TRBV7-3 and TRBJ2-5; 9 bases match TRBD2. Germline V gene sequence: CDR1 SGHTA, CDR2 FQGTGA. Trimming took 0 bases from V and 2 from J; bases not matched to a gene: 1. CDR3 size: 15 residues. CDR3 protein: CASSLTRGGQETQYF. The DNA of the CDR3 is TGTGCCAGCAGCTTAACGCGGGGGGGGCAAGAGACCCAGTACTTC.

The rearrangement uses TRBV7-3 and TRBJ1-6; D unresolved. The CDR3 extends over 14 amino acids. V shed 2 bases and J shed 6 bases, with 8 bases lying between them. In germline, CDR1 is SGHTA, CDR2 FQGTGA. The DNA of the CDR3 is TGTGCCAGCAGCTTACGTGAGGGTAATTCACCCCTCCACTTT. It translates to CASSLREGNSPLHF.

V usage is TRBV6-5 and J usage is TRBJ2-5, with 8 bases fitting TRBD1. This CDR3 region has 16 residues. Trimming at V came to 4 bases and at J to 4 bases, leaving 11 bases not matched to a gene. The germline CDR1 and CDR2 sequences are MNHEY and SVGAGI. The CDR3 loop is CASSSARDRMGETQYF. CDR3 DNA: TGTGCCAGCAGTTCTGCTAGGGACAGGATGGGAGAGACCCAGTACTTC.

The chain joins TRBV9 to TRBJ2-5, with D possibly matching TRBD1 (5 bases). CDR1 and CDR2 from the germline V gene are SGDLS and YYNGEE. Trimming took off 8 bases at V and 5 bases at J, with 10 bases between the two ends. This CDR3 region has 11 residues. CDR3 sequence reads: CARHKGETQYF. CDR3 sequence (DNA): TGTGCCAGGCACAAGGGGGAGACCCAGTACTTC.

The J gene is TRBJ1-5, the V gene TRBV5-1; D may be TRBD1 (5 bases). CDR3 size: 14 residues. The V gene lost 0 bases and the J gene lost 2 bases, with 6 bases spanning the gap. CDR1 and CDR2 from the germline V gene are SGHRS and YFSETQ. CDR3 in amino acids: CASSLEQGNQPQHF. The CDR3 region has the DNA TGCGCCAGCAGCTTGGAACAGGGCAATCAGCCCCAGCATTTT. Using reference TRBV5-1 and TRBJ1-5 for the parts outside the CDR3, the full variable domain is KAGVTQTPRYLIKTRGQQVTLSCSPISGHRSVSWYQQTPGQGLQFLFEYFSETQRNKGNFPGRFSGRQFSNSRSEMNVSTLELGDSALYLCASSLEQGNQPQHFGDGTRLSIL.

This chain connects TRBV4-1 to TRBJ2-3; TRBD2 matches 11 bases. This CDR3 contains 17 residues. Germline-derived CDR1 and CDR2 are MGHRA and YSYEKL. V was clipped by 2 bases and J by 5 bases; unmatched bases: 9. CDR3 sequence reads: CASSQTISGGAGDTQYF. CDR3 nucleotides: TGCGCCAGCAGCCAAACGATTAGCGGGGGGGCTGGAGATACGCAGTATTTT.